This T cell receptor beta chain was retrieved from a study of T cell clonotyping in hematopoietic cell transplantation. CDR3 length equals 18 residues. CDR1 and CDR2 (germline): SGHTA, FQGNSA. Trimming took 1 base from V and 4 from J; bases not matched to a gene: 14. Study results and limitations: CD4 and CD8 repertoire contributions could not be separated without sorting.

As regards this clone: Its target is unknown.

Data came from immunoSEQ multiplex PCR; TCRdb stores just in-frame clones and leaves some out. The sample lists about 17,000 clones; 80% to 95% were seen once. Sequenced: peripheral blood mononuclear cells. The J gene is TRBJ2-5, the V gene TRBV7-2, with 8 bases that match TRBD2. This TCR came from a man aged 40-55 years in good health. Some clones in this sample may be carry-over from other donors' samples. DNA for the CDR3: TGTGCCAGCAGCTTAGTAGTTAGCGGGGTCCCGGGGAGAGAGACCCAGTACTTC. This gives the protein CASSLVVSGVPGRETQYF.